This T cell receptor beta chain is from a study of T-cell reconstitution after alpha-beta-depleted transplantation in children. The CDR3 consists of 16 residues. Trimming took off 5 bases at V and 7 bases at J, with 18 bases between the two ends. Germline V gene lookup returns CDR1 SGHTA and CDR2 FQGNSA. TCRbeta library preparation incorporated unique molecular identifiers. Each CDR3 protein is one row after TCRdb ran MiXCR on the PCR reads. Of hundreds of thousands of distinct CDR3 sequences in the sample, approximately 32% were seen once. The chain carries TRBV7-2 and TRBJ1-6; D not resolved. The sequenced sample was PBMCs from the stem cell graft donor, obtained from the stem cell graft. The TCR sequence derives from a human donor who donated a stem cell graft to a child with aplastic anemia. The CDR3, as DNA: TGTGCCAGCAGCCACGGGGTCATAACAGTAAATTCACCCCTCCACTTT. Protein: CASSHGVITVNSPLHF.